This T cell receptor (beta chain) appears in the sequencing data of a study of human T cells and chemical hapten exposure. Turning to the study itself: Donors were sensitized with 2% DPC on the upper inner arm.

TCRdb reprocessed the RACE reads with MiXCR, giving one entry per CDR3 protein. The sample consists of some 350,000 distinct CDR3 sequences, 5.5% to 8% of them appearing once. This clonotype was seen repeatedly, ten times or more. V lost 1 base to trimming and J lost 3 bases, with 7 bases between them. Germline V gives CDR1 SQVTM, CDR2 ANQGSEA. The CDR3 contains 12 residues. As to time point: patch test 1, 2 weeks after DPC sensitization. Regarding treatment: therapeutic diphenylcyclopropenone sensitization with weekly scalp DPC. Drawing of blood took place ahead of applying each patch test. The rearrangement uses TRBV29-1 and TRBJ2-7; D is ambiguous. The sequences come from whole blood, collected in connection with sensitization to the hapten diphenylcyclopropenone (DPC). This sequence was found in a woman aged 18-30 years with alopecia areata. Some clones in this sample may be carry-over from other donors' samples. The CDR3 reads CSVEVKSYEQYF. As DNA, the CDR3 is TGCAGCGTTGAAGTAAAGAGCTACGAGCAGTACTTC.